This record looks at one T cell receptor beta chain sequence and its context. Its specificity is unknown. Sequenced by immunoSEQ multiplex PCR; TCRdb stores in-frame clones only, minus some. The table records about 31,000 clones, around nine tenths of them present only once. The data stem from a study of T cells in pancreatic ductal adenocarcinoma. Regarding the study as a whole: Compared with tumor, blood showed more total productive templates and roughly 8-fold more clonotypes. Tumors hold more CD45RO+ effector T cells, which may bias toward lower diversity. Mean clonality was roughly 0.1 in tumors and around 0.068 in blood, not significantly different.

No neoadjuvant therapy was given to the selected pancreatic ductal adenocarcinoma patients before their surgery. The sample taken for sequencing was PBMCs. This clonotype originated in a human donor with pancreatic ductal adenocarcinoma.

DNA of the CDR3: TGTGCCAGCAGACACACAAACCAGCATGGCTACACCTTC. This translates into CASRHTNQHGYTF. The rearrangement uses TRBV27 and TRBJ1-2; D is unresolved. Germline-derived CDR1 and CDR2 are MNHEY and SMNVEV (reference sequence). The CDR3 runs to 13 residues. The V end lost 6 bases, the J end lost 6 bases, and 14 bases lay between the germline ends.